This T cell receptor (beta chain) was recorded in a study of blood T cell repertoires in COVID-19. Study in general: The cDNA or gDNA used as material had been derived from T cells, B-cell-depleted T cells, or PBMCs.

Some clones are missing from TCRdb's copy, which holds only in-frame ones; the method was immunoSEQ multiplex PCR. This repertoire shows hundreds of thousands of clones, more than 75% found once; its top ten account for roughly 1.3%. CDR1 is SQVTM, CDR2 ANQGSEA, per germline. The CDR3 contains 14 residues. The J segment lost 4 bases and the V segment lost 0 bases, leaving 2 bases of the junction unmatched. This clone was recorded only once. Other DNA sequences from this sample encode an identical CDR3 as well. Sequencing used peripheral blood. V gene TRBV29-1 combines with J gene TRBJ2-1, with TRBD1 matching 8 bases. The TCR comes from a man between 65 and 79 years old with acute or convalescent COVID-19. In DNA, the CDR3 is TGCAGCGTTGAAGAGGACAGGGATTACAATGAGCAGTTCTTC. This sequence encodes CSVEEDRDYNEQFF.